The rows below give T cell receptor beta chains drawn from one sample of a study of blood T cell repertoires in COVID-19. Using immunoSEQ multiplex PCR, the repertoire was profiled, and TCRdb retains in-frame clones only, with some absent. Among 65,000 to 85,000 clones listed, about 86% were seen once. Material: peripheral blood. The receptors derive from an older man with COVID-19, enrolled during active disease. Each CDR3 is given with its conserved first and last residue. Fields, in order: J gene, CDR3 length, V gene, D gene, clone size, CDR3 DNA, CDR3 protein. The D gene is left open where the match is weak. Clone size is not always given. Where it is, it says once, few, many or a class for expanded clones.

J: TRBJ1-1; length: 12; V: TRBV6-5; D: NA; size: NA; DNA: TGTGCCAGCAGTACTTACGGAGGTGAAGCTTTCTTT; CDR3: CASSTYGGEAFF
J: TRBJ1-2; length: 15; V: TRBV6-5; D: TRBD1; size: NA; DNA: TGTGCCAGCAGTTACTCGAACTGGGACAGGGATGGCTACACCTTC; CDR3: CASSYSNWDRDGYTF
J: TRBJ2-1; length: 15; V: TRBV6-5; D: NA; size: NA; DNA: TGTGCCAGCAGTTACAGGCAGGCCCAGGTCAATGAGCAGTTCTTC; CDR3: CASSYRQAQVNEQFF
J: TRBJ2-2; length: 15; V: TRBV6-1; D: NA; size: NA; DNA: TGTGCCAGCAGTACAGGGGGCGGGGGGACCGGGGAGCTGTTTTTT; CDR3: CASSTGGGGTGELFF
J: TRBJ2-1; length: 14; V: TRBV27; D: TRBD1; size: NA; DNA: TGTGCCAGCAGTGGGGACAGGGGGCGCGATGAGCAGTTCTTC; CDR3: CASSGDRGRDEQFF
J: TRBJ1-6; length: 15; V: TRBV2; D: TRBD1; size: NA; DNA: TGTGCCAGCAGTGGCCAGGGGGCGGCTTATTCACCCCTCCACTTT; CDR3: CASSGQGAAYSPLHF
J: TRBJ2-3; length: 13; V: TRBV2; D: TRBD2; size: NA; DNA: TGTGCCAGCAGTGAGACTAGCGGGGGGAAAGAGTATTTT; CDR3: CASSETSGGKEYF
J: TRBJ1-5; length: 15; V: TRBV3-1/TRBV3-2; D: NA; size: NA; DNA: TGTGCCAGCAGCCCCGAGGCAGGGTTGGGTCAGCCCCAGCATTTT; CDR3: CASSPEAGLGQPQHF
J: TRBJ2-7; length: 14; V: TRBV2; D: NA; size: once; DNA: TGTGCCAGCAGTGCAGGGTCCCTTGCCTACGAGCAGTACTTC; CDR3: CASSAGSLAYEQYF
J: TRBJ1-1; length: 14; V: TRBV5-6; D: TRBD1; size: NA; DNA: TGTGCCAGCAGCCCTGACAGTGGGACAGGTGAAGCTTTCTTT; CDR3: CASSPDSGTGEAFF
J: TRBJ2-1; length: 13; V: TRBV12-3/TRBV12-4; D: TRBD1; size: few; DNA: TGTGCCAGCAGTTCAAGGGGGCTAGGTGAGCAGTTCTTC; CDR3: CASSSRGLGEQFF
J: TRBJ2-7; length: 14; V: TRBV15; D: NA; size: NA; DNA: TGTGCCACCAGCAGTTGGGGGCCTACCTACGAGCAGTACTTC; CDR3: CATSSWGPTYEQYF
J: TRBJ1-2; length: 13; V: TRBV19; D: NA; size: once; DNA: TGTGCCAGTAGTGCGGGGAGGGCGGATGGCTACACCTTC; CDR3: CASSAGRADGYTF
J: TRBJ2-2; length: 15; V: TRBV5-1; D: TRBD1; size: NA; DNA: TGCGCCAGCAGGTCACAGACAGGGTCCACCGGGGAGCTGTTTTTT; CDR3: CASRSQTGSTGELFF
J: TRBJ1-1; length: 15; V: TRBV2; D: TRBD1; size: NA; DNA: TGTGCCAGCAGTTTACAGGGGGTCATGAACACTGAAGCTTTCTTT; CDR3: CASSLQGVMNTEAFF
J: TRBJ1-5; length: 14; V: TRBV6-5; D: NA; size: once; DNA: TGTGCCAGCAGCTCCCGGGCCCAGGGGCAGCCCCAGCATTTT; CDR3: CASSSRAQGQPQHF
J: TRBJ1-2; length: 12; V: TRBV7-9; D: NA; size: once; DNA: TGTGCCAGCAGCCTATCTAACTATGGCTACACCTTC; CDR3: CASSLSNYGYTF
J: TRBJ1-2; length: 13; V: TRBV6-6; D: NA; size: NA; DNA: TGTGCCAACTCCATGGCTAGGGAGAGGGGCTACACCTTC; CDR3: CANSMARERGYTF
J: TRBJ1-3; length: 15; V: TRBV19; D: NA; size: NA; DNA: TGTGCCACCCGATCACAGGTGAACTCTGGAAACACCATATATTTT; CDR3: CATRSQVNSGNTIYF
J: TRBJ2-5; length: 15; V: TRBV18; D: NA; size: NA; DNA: TGTGCCAGCTCACAAACGATGGGGCAACAAGAGACCCAGTACTTC; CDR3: CASSQTMGQQETQYF
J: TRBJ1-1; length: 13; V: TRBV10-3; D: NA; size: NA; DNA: TGTGCCATCAGTGTTCAGGGTAATGCTGAAGCTTTCTTT; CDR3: CAISVQGNAEAFF
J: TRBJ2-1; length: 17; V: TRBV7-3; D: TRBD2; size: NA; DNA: TGTGCCAGCAGCCTAAACCCTAGCGGGGCATCCTACAATGAGCAGTTCTTC; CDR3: CASSLNPSGASYNEQFF